The clone carrying this T cell receptor beta chain was detected only a few times. The CDR3 regions of TCR beta were amplified from RNA transcripts. The TCR CDR3 first-round RT-PCR relied on the HTBI primer set. TCRdb reanalysed the multiplex PCR reads using MiXCR and keeps one entry per CDR3 protein. The data hold under 350,000 distinct CDR3 sequences, with approximately 22% observed a single time. The definition of stable Graves' hyperthyroidism was no ophthalmopathy progression within 18 months. Trimming took 5 bases from V and 2 from J; bases not matched to a gene: 3. CDR1 and CDR2 (germline): SEHNR, FQNEAQ (reference sequence). This CDR3 has 14 residues. These data originate in a study of T cells in Graves' hyperthyroidism and ophthalmopathy.

The TCR was taken from a woman aged 45-65 years with Graves' hyperthyroidism. The rearrangement links TRBV7-9 to TRBJ1-3; 7 positions match TRBD1. Sequencing used blood. In DNA, the CDR3 is TGTGCCAGCAGCGAAGACAGGGCTGGAAACACCATATATTTT. This codes for CASSEDRAGNTIYF.